This passage covers 25 T cell receptor beta chains from one sample sequenced in a study of blood T cell repertoires in COVID-19. Data came from immunoSEQ multiplex PCR; TCRdb stores just in-frame clones and leaves some out. The sample yields about 210,000 clones, about nine tenths seen once. The sequencing sample was made of peripheral blood. All receptors come from a woman in her 70s with acute or convalescent COVID-19.

This sequence joins TRBV21-1 and TRBJ1-4; TRBD1 was called by the table and not checked on the DNA. TRBV21-1 is a pseudogene. This CDR3 is built from 15 residues. Here the CDR3 DNA reads TGTGCCAGGGTGGGTAGGGGGTTAACTAATGAAAAACTGTTTTTT. This encodes CARVGRGLTNEKLFF.

The chain is built from TRBV14 and TRBJ1-4, with a tentative D call TRBD1 (6 bases). V was cut by 4 bases and J by 8 bases, with 14 bases left in between. The CDR3 runs to 14 residues. In germline, CDR1 is SGHDN, CDR2 FVKESK. The CDR3 region is CASSLGAVREKLFF. The CDR3 DNA reads TGTGCCAGCAGCCTGGGGGCAGTTCGCGAAAAACTGTTTTTT.

V is TRBV6-5 and J is TRBJ1-1; the D gene is possibly TRBD1 (6 bases). The CDR3 runs 14 residues. V lost 8 bases and J 1 base, leaving 14 bases between the germline ends. Germline values: CDR1 MNHEY, CDR2 SVGAGI. CDR3 protein: CASSLRGGNTEAFF. The CDR3 DNA reads as TGTGCCAGCTCCCTGAGGGGGGGGAACACTGAAGCTTTCTTT.

This clone was picked up one time. The J gene is TRBJ2-5, the V gene TRBV2, with 7 bases lining up with TRBD1. This CDR3 region has 16 residues. Looked up from germline, CDR1 is SNHLY and CDR2 is FYNNEI. V was clipped by 4 bases and J by 2 bases; unmatched bases: 10. CDR3 sequence: CASSVWAGGGQETQYF. As DNA, the CDR3 is TGTGCCAGCAGTGTCTGGGCAGGGGGTGGTCAAGAGACCCAGTACTTC.

This chain joins TRBV6-1 and TRBJ1-4, with 7 bases that match TRBD1. The CDR3 is made up of 17 amino acids. The germline gives CDR1 MNHNS, CDR2 SASEGT. Trimming removed 2 bases from V and 5 bases from J; junction bases left unmatched: 11. In DNA, the CDR3 is TGTGCCAGCAGTGAATATGGGACAGACACTCTCAATGAAAAACTGTTTTTT. As protein: CASSEYGTDTLNEKLFF.

The chain has TRBV6-5 and TRBJ1-6; the D is unclear. The CDR3 has 14 amino acids. The V gene's germline CDR1 is MNHEY and CDR2 SVGAGI. The ends were cut back, 5 bases at V and 7 bases at J, with 12 bases in the middle. CDR3 residues: CASSNSNKNSPLHF. In nucleotides, the CDR3 is TGTGCCAGCAGTAACAGTAATAAAAATTCACCCCTCCACTTT.

The chain links TRBV7-2 to TRBJ2-5; 7 nucleotides line up with TRBD1. Germline V gives CDR1 SGHTA, CDR2 FQGNSA. This CDR3 has 17 amino acids. With V trimmed by 6 bases and J by 0 bases, 13 bases remained unmatched. CDR3 DNA: TGTGCCAGCAGTGCACAGGGGACGGAATTTGACCAAGAGACCCAGTACTTC. Amino acid sequence: CASSAQGTEFDQETQYF.

This rearrangement joins TRBV10-3 to TRBJ2-2, with 7 bases matching TRBD2. Germline CDR1 ENHRY, CDR2 SYGVKD. The ends lost 10 bases at V and 5 bases at J; junction bases unmatched: 16. This CDR3 has 16 residues. DNA for the CDR3: TGTGCCACCCAGAGCGGAGGAGGGCGGGGGACCGGGGAGCTGTTTTTT. This gives the protein CATQSGGGRGTGELFF.

This chain joins TRBV7-3 and TRBJ2-3, with 9 bases matching TRBD1. Germline loops: CDR1 SGHTA, CDR2 FQGTGA. V shed 6 bases and J 10 bases; nucleotides not matched to a gene: 5. The CDR3 loop spans 12 amino acids. The CDR3 is CASSFTGGAQYF. CDR3 in DNA: TGTGCCAGCAGTTTCACAGGGGGCGCGCAGTATTTT.

This chain links TRBV9 with TRBJ2-5, with 11 bases matching TRBD1. Trimming took 4 bases from V and 5 from J; bases not matched to a gene: 7. Germline CDR1 SGDLS, CDR2 YYNGEE. The CDR3 has 15 residues. CDR3 protein: CASSPDRGPWETQYF. The CDR3 DNA reads as TGTGCCAGCAGCCCGGACAGGGGGCCATGGGAGACCCAGTACTTC.

The CDR3 region has the DNA TGTGCCAGTAGCAATACAGGGATCGCTGAAGCTTTCTTT. This sequence encodes CASSNTGIAEAFF. This chain links TRBV19 with TRBJ1-1, with TRBD1 as a possible D gene (6 bases). The CDR3 covers 13 residues. V was clipped by 6 bases and J by 6 bases, with 14 bases between them. In germline, CDR1 is LNHDA, CDR2 SQIVND (reference sequence).

The genes are TRBV12-3 or TRBV12-4 and TRBJ2-7, with D possibly being TRBD2 (6 bases). This CDR3 comprises 12 residues. Trimming removed 5 bases at V and 4 bases at J, with 9 bases between. The CDR3, as DNA: TGTGCCAGCAGTCCCCGGGGGTACGAGCAGTACTTC. Its protein product is CASSPRGYEQYF.

The chain carries TRBV28 and TRBJ1-5; TRBD1 might be the D (6 bases). The CDR3 covers 16 residues. Trimming removed 8 bases from V and 2 bases from J, with 19 bases in between. Germline CDR1 is MDHEN and CDR2 is SYDVKM. The CDR3 region is CASLPPPGDGNQPQHF. DNA for the CDR3: TGTGCCAGCCTCCCACCACCAGGGGATGGCAATCAGCCCCAGCATTTT.

The J gene is TRBJ2-7, the V gene TRBV7-2; D may be TRBD2 (6 bases). V lost 3 bases to trimming and J lost 4 bases, with 16 bases between them. This CDR3 is built from 15 residues. The germline V gene has CDR1 SGHTA and CDR2 FQGNSA. CDR3 amino acids: CASSFGRGPGYEQYF. The CDR3 nucleotides are TGTGCCAGCAGCTTTGGGCGGGGCCCAGGGTACGAGCAGTACTTC.

V usage is TRBV6-5 and J usage is TRBJ2-1; a possible D gene is TRBD1 (6 bases). The CDR3 runs to 14 residues. The germline gives CDR1 MNHEY, CDR2 SVGAGI. Between the trimmed V and J ends, which lost 6 bases and 1 base, there was a span of 10 bases. CDR3 bases: TGTGCCAGCAGGACAGGAGTTTCCTACAATGAGCAGTTCTTC. Translated, it gives CASRTGVSYNEQFF.

The chain couples TRBV5-4 to TRBJ2-7; 14 bases align to TRBD2. The junction had 9 bases not matched to a gene; V was cut back by 3 bases and J by 7 bases. CDR3 length: 16 residues. Germline V lookup: CDR1 SGHNT, CDR2 YYREEE (reference sequence). The CDR3 sequence: CASSSSRLAGGFEQYF. The CDR3, as DNA: TGTGCCAGCAGCTCCAGTCGACTAGCGGGAGGGTTTGAGCAGTACTTC.

For this clone: This same CDR3 is encoded by further DNA sequences in the sample. The gene calls are TRBV12-3 or TRBV12-4 and TRBJ1-1; D call uncertain. V lost 7 bases, J lost 8 bases, and 14 bases lay in between. This CDR3 is built from 12 residues. CDR3 sequence (DNA): TGTGCCAGCAACCTACTGGGCCGCGAAGCTTTCTTT. It translates to CASNLLGREAFF.

The chain uses TRBV5-1 and TRBJ2-2, with D possibly TRBD2 on 6 matching bases. CDR3 size: 13 residues. CDR1 SGHRS and CDR2 YFSETQ come from the germline V gene. With 3 bases removed from V and 8 bases from J, the gap between germline ends came to 11 bases. The CDR3, as DNA: TGCGCCAGCAGCTCCACGGGAGCAGGGGAGCTGTTTTTT. Amino acid sequence: CASSSTGAGELFF.

The CDR3 loop reads CASGGLRDRGTDTQYF. The CDR3 coding sequence is TGTGCTAGTGGTGGCCTCCGGGACAGGGGCACAGATACGCAGTATTTT. This chain joins TRBV12-5 and TRBJ2-3, with TRBD1 identical over 9 bases. The J segment lost 1 base and the V segment lost 5 bases, leaving 7 bases of the junction unmatched. This CDR3 contains 16 residues. Germline-derived CDR1 and CDR2 are LGHNT and FRNRAP.

The rearrangement links TRBV21-1 to TRBJ2-7; TRBD1 reflects the table's D call only, with no check against the DNA. TRBV21-1 counts as a pseudogene. The CDR3 is 12 amino acids. The CDR3: CASSGQFDEQYF. The CDR3 nucleotides read TGTGCCAGCAGTGGTCAGTTCGACGAGCAGTACTTC.

The CDR3 DNA sequence: TGTGCCAGCAGCTTGAGGGAGTCGGGGATTAAGGGTTATGGCTACACCTTC. As protein: CASSLRESGIKGYGYTF. The chain uses TRBV11-2 and TRBJ1-2; D ambiguous. CDR3 size: 17 residues. CDR1 and CDR2 (germline): SGHAT, FQNNGV. V lost 3 bases and J lost 5, with 22 bases in between. The variable domain in full, with the rest retrieved from reference TRBV11-2 and TRBJ1-2, is EAGVAQSPRYKIIEKRQSVAFWCNPISGHATLYWYQQILGQGPKLLIQFQNNGVVDDSQLPKDRFSAERLKGVDSTLKIQPAKLEDSAVYLCASSLRESGIKGYGYTFGSGTRLTVV.

This clone has more than one count but fewer than ten. The chain is built from TRBV19 and TRBJ1-5; no definite D call. This CDR3 contains 15 residues. With 8 bases removed from V and 3 bases from J, the gap between germline ends came to 17 bases. Per the germline V gene, CDR1 is LNHDA and CDR2 is SQIVND (reference sequence). In DNA, the CDR3 is TGTGCCAGTGTCCAGAAAGTCCTAGCCAATCAGCCCCAGCATTTT. Protein sequence: CASVQKVLANQPQHF.

This clone was detected a few times. CDR3 sequence reads: CASSVGQNYGYTF. CDR3 nucleotide sequence: TGTGCCAGCAGCGTGGGACAGAACTATGGCTACACCTTC. The rearrangement uses TRBV7-9 and TRBJ1-2; 7 positions match TRBD1. Germline V CDR1 and CDR2: SEHNR, FQNEAQ (reference sequence). The CDR3 contains 13 residues. J lost 2 bases, V lost 5 bases, and 2 bases had no gene match.

Concerning this clone: At one end the junction does not follow the germline gene, possibly because of a read error. V gene TRBV6-5 combines with J gene TRBJ2-2; no definite D call. CDR1 and CDR2 (germline): MNHEY, SVGAGI. The CDR3 loop spans 12 amino acids. CDR3 amino acids: CASNSNTGELFF. The CDR3 nucleotides read TGTGCTAGCAACTCGAACACCGGGGAGCTGTTTTTT.

The chain combines TRBV7-8 with TRBJ2-5; D remains ambiguous. CDR1 SGHVS and CDR2 FQNEAQ come from the germline V gene. The CDR3 sequence is 13 residues long. V dropped 5 bases and J dropped 3 bases, with 10 bases sitting between them. CDR3 bases: TGTGCCAGCAGCCCGAGTCGGGAAGAGACCCAGTACTTC. It yields the protein CASSPSREETQYF. Filled out from reference TRBV7-8 and TRBJ2-5, the complete variable domain reads GAGVSQSPRYKVAKRGQDVALRCDPISGHVSLFWYQQALGQGPEFLTYFQNEAQLDKSGLPSDRFFAERPEGSVSTLKIQRTQQEDSAVYLCASSPSREETQYFGPGTRLLVL.